The clone carrying this T cell receptor beta chain turned up a few times. This sample was taken from a study of blood T cells in healthy people across ages. The CDR3 consists of 16 residues. V lost 4 bases and J 11 bases, leaving 26 bases between the germline ends. Germline V gene data show CDR1 as SGHAT and CDR2 as FQNNGV. Together with a sample-barcoded 5' primer, a J-beta primer mix was included in a second PCR lasting roughly 7 to 11 cycles. TCRdb called the 5' RACE reads again in MiXCR, with one record for every CDR3 protein. The table lists some 1,000,000 distinct CDR3 sequences, approximately 25% of them singletons. The data also belong to a second study, concerning T cells of mothers and their children.

Sequenced input: blood. The chain couples TRBV11-2 to TRBJ1-1; TRBD1 is a possible D gene (6 bases). The sequence was collected from a girl aged 2 to 10 in good health. CDR3 sequence: CASSWIQGGGDNEAFF. The CDR3 nucleotides read TGTGCCAGCAGCTGGATACAGGGAGGGGGGGATAACGAGGCTTTCTTT.